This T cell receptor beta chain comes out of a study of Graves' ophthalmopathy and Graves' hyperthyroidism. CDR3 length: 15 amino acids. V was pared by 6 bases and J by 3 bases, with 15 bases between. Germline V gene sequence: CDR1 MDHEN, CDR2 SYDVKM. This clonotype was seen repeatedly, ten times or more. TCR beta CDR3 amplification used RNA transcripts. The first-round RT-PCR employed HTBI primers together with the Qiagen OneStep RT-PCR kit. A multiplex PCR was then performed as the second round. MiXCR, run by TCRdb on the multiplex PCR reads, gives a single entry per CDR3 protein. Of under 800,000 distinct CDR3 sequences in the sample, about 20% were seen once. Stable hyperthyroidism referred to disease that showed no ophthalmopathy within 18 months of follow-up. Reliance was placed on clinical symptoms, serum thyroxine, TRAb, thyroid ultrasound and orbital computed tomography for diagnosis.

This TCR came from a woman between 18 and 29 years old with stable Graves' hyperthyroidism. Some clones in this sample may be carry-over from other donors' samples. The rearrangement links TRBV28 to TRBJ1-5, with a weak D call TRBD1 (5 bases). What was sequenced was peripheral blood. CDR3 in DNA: TGTGCCAGCAGCCCAGACAGATACCTCAATCAGCCCCAGCATTTT. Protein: CASSPDRYLNQPQHF.